The entry below gives a single TCR beta chain sequence along with its context. Its antigen target is currently unknown. Base qualities were left out, and no much larger clone turns up one base away. The collaborating institutions used their own protocols to collect whole blood in K2EDTA tubes. For TCRbeta analysis, collaborators shipped samples as frozen whole blood, isolated PBMCs, or DNA extracted from either of those sample types. This sample is drawn from a study of blood T cell repertoires in COVID-19 (dated by TCRdb to the early 2020s). Regarding the complete study: The collaborator samples originated in the United States, Italy and Spain and spanned the acute and convalescent phases of COVID-19. The material from the prospective study consisted of cDNA or gDNA derived from T cells, B-cell-depleted T cells, or PBMCs. Deeply sampled blood TCRbeta repertoires from subjects exposed to, actively infected with, or recovered from COVID-19 were included in the dataset. The repertoires were made available in a free public database intended to serve as a resource for research on the immune response to SARS-CoV-2. The samples were drawn from two sources: the first 160 participants of the ongoing ImmuneRACE study, and 1,000 to 1,500 subjects contributed by 6 global collaborators. Sample metadata almost always included a de-identified subject ID, COVID-19 status, age in years and sex. Where HLA class I and class II types were available, the types were taken from metadata supplied by the sample provider, not from assay-based typing.

Results the study describes overall, beyond this receptor: The quantity of clinical and demographic metadata differed by source and by participant and was supplied without curation.

The CDR1 and CDR2 encoded by the germline V gene (reference sequence) are MNHEY and SMNVEV. The CDR3 has 18 amino acids, counting the end cysteine and phenylalanine. Only the CDR3 DNA is retained, 54 bases long and in frame from the first base. V ends up 5 bases short and J 6 bases short, with an unmatched junction base count of 15. TCRbeta CDR3 regions were amplified from genomic DNA by means of the immunoSEQ Assay, a bias-controlled multiplex PCR. The study's processing was this. Within the assay, amplification of reference gene primers was used to estimate how many nucleated cells each sample contained. Sequence reads were collapsed and filtered to measure the absolute abundance of every unique TCRbeta CDR3 rearrangement. For each sample, productive Simpson clonality was calculated as the square root of Simpson's diversity index across productive rearrangements. Sourced from immuneACCESS, this table was stored by TCRdb with only in-frame sequences that have V and J called. A share of the clones is absent; for the studies checked, an unresolved V gene accounts for under half, and the remainder has no known explanation. D and trimming were read from the DNA, whereas the V and J calls and clone size are those reported in that table. The sample records about 160,000 clones, over 80% of which are singletons. Roughly a tenth of the sample rests with the top ten.

The TCR sequence derives from a woman at least 80 years old with active or convalescent COVID-19. The rearrangement joined TRBV27 to TRBJ1-6; 8 middle bases align to TRBD1. The sample consisted of peripheral blood. For the CDR3, the sequence is CASSKGQAYDPPNSPLHF. DNA sequence: TGTGCCAGCAGTAAGGGACAGGCGTACGACCCCCCTAATTCACCCCTCCACTTT.